What follows are 6 T cell receptor beta chains derived from one specimen sequenced in a study of T-cell memory formation after mild COVID-19. A single record per CDR3 protein comes from TCRdb applying MiXCR to the 5' RACE reads. The data contain 470,000 or so distinct CDR3 sequences, about 20% of them singletons. Sequencing was performed on PBMCs or a T cell subset sorted from them (not recorded which). These receptors all stem from an adult woman who had mild COVID-19 (a few samples of this study predate the infection). Cell type and time point are not known.

The chain joins TRBV11-1 to TRBJ2-3; possible D gene TRBD2, 7 bases. V was trimmed by 3 bases and J by 2 bases, leaving 15 bases between them. The CDR3 is 16 amino acids. The V gene's germline CDR1 is SGHAT and CDR2 FQDESV (reference sequence). In DNA, the CDR3 is TGTGCCAGCAGCTTGCGGGGGCCACTAGCCACAGATACGCAGTATTTT. Protein: CASSLRGPLATDTQYF. Full variable domain (remainder filled in from reference TRBV11-1 and TRBJ2-3): EAEVAQSPRYKITEKSQAVAFWCDPISGHATLYWYRQILGQGPELLVQFQDESVVDDSQLPKDRFSAERLKGVDSTLKIQPAELGDSAMYLCASSLRGPLATDTQYFGPGTRLTVL.

The rearrangement links TRBV6-1 to TRBJ1-5; perhaps TRBD1 as D (5 bases). V was shortened by 3 bases and J by 9 bases, with 9 bases between the two germline ends. Germline-derived CDR1 and CDR2 are MNHNS and SASEGT. The CDR3 length is 12 residues. CDR3 nucleotides: TGTGCCAGCAGTGACGGGGCCAGGCCCCAGCATTTT. It specifies CASSDGARPQHF.

This sequence joins TRBV12-3 or TRBV12-4 and TRBJ2-7, with 9 bases that match TRBD1. The length of the CDR3 is 14 residues. Trimming took 7 bases from V and 6 from J; bases not matched to a gene: 10. CDR3 nucleotides: TGTGCCAGCACCATCGACAGGGGGGTCGGCGAGCAGTACTTC. Translated: CASTIDRGVGEQYF.

This clonotype was observed a handful of times. J is TRBJ2-7 and V is TRBV11-3; D may match TRBD1 or TRBD2 (6 bases each). Germline CDR1 reads SGHNT; CDR2 reads YENEEA. CDR3 length: 16 residues. V lost 4 bases and J 2 bases, leaving 18 bases between the germline ends. The CDR3 protein is CASSSPGAGATYEQYF. As DNA, the CDR3 is TGTGCCAGCAGCTCCCCGGGGGCCGGGGCAACCTACGAGCAGTACTTC.

This clonotype was seen only a few times. The chain uses TRBV6-6 and TRBJ1-2; TRBD1 might be the D (5 bases). Germline V lookup: CDR1 MNHNY, CDR2 SVGAGI (reference sequence). The CDR3 runs to 16 residues. V was clipped by 0 bases and J by 4 bases, with 15 bases between them. The CDR3, as DNA: TGTGCCAGCAGTTACTCGTTGGCGGGGCCGGGCTATGGCTACACCTTC. This sequence encodes CASSYSLAGPGYGYTF.

V is TRBV5-1 and J is TRBJ2-7; 9 nucleotides match TRBD1. The CDR3 has 13 amino acids. With V trimmed by 6 bases and J by 2 bases, 3 bases remained unmatched. CDR1 and CDR2 (germline): SGHRS, YFSETQ. CDR3 sequence: CASTGTGTYEQYF. The DNA for the CDR3 is TGCGCCAGCACCGGGACAGGGACCTACGAGCAGTACTTC.